The TCR beta chain under discussion was sequenced for a study of T cells in Graves' hyperthyroidism and ophthalmopathy. Authors of the study amplified TCR beta CDR3 regions from RNA transcripts. The primer set for the first-round RT-PCR of the TCR CDR3 was HTBI. From the multiplex PCR reads, TCRdb called clonotypes with MiXCR, one entry per CDR3 protein. Of around 600,000 distinct CDR3 sequences listed, about 15% are singletons. Germline V lookup: CDR1 MGHRA, CDR2 YSYEKL. There are 16 residues in the CDR3. V was cut by 0 bases and J by 7 bases, with 15 bases left in between. The TCR was taken from a young woman with Graves' hyperthyroidism. Sequenced: blood. The chain employs TRBV4-1 and TRBJ1-4; D unresolved. CDR3 DNA: TGCGCCAGCAGCCAAGATATGGCCTACCACGGTGAAAAACTGTTTTTT. Amino acids: CASSQDMAYHGEKLFF.